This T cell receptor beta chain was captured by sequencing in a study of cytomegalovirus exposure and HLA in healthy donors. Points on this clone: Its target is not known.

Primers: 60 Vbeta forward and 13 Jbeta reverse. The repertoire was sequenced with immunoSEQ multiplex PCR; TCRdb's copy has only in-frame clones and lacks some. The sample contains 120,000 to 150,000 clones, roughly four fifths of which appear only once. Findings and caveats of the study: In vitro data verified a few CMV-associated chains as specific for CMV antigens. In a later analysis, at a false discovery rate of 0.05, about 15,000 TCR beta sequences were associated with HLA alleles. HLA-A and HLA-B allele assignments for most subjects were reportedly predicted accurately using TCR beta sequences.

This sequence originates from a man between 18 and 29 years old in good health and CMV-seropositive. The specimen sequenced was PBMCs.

CDR3 sequence (DNA): TGTGCCAGCACCGTCGGGACTAATGAAAAACTGTTTTTT. As protein: CASTVGTNEKLFF. The chain recombines TRBV28 with TRBJ1-4; no reliable D call. The CDR3 is 13 residues long. The germline V gene has CDR1 MDHEN and CDR2 SYDVKM. The V end lost 7 bases, the J end lost 2 bases, and 8 bases lay between the germline ends.